This T cell receptor (beta chain) was sequenced during a study of blood T cell repertoires in COVID-19. Study information: Samples taken during acute and convalescent COVID-19 were collected in the United States, Italy and Spain. PBMCs, B-cell-depleted T cells, or T cells were the source of the cDNA or gDNA that made up the material.

The V end lost 1 base, the J end lost 4 bases, and 20 bases lay between the germline ends. Germline loops: CDR1 LGHDT, CDR2 YNNKEL (reference sequence). This CDR3 comprises 17 residues. In the study's own analysis: Estimation of nucleated cell counts relied on the amplification of reference gene primers. The protocol was immunoSEQ multiplex PCR, while the TCRdb copy is restricted to in-frame clones and leaves out a portion. That table gives V, J and clone size, and the DNA gave D and trimming. The sample lists roughly 250,000 clones; about 86% were seen once. Seattle cases were enrolled at active infection and followed longitudinally.

Material for sequencing was peripheral blood. The receptor comes from a woman aged 30 to 39 with COVID-19, enrolled during active disease. The J gene is TRBJ2-7, the V gene TRBV3-1 (or the pseudogene TRBV3-2); D is possibly TRBD2 (6 bases). This CDR3 reads CASSQVGWGTDAYEQYF. The CDR3 DNA is TGTGCCAGCAGCCAAGTTGGTTGGGGGACTGACGCTTACGAGCAGTACTTC.